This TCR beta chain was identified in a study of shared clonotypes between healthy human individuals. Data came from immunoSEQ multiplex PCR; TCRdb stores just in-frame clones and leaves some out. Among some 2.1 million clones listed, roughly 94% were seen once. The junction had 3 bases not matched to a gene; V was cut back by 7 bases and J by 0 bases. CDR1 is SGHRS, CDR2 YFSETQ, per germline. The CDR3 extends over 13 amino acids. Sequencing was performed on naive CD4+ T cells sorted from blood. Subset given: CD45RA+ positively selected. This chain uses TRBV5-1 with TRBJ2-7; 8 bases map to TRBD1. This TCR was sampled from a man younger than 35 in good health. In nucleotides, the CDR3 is TGCGCCAGCGGACAGGGAAGCTCCTACGAGCAGTACTTC. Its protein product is CASGQGSSYEQYF.